These T cell receptor beta chains were read from a single sample in a study of blood T cell repertoires in COVID-19. The data were produced by immunoSEQ multiplex PCR, yet TCRdb's version contains in-frame clones alone and is incomplete. The repertoire consists of about 190,000 clones, with around nine tenths occurring once and the leading ten covering 5.5% to 7.5%. The sample taken for sequencing was peripheral blood. The receptors were sampled from a man aged 35-49 years with acute or convalescent COVID-19. CDR3s include the opening cysteine and the closing phenylalanine or tryptophan. Each record gives: J gene, V gene, CDR3 protein.

>TRBJ1-2|TRBV6-5
CASSLRTDGGYTF
>TRBJ1-1|TRBV24-1
CATSDRRGGFTEAFF
>TRBJ2-7|TRBV5-4
CASSGSVSGTLSEQYF
>TRBJ2-7|TRBV6-6
CASSDSNGYEQYF
>TRBJ1-1|TRBV6-5
CASSLDRAIEAFF
>TRBJ2-7|TRBV5-4
CASSPAPGGYEQYF
>TRBJ2-7|TRBV19
CASRDTGSRYEQYF
>TRBJ2-5|TRBV27
CASRNPGQETQYF
>TRBJ1-2|TRBV2
CASSVSGEYYGYTF
>TRBJ2-2|TRBV7-2
CASSFGFPGELFF
>TRBJ2-7|TRBV29-1
CSVEGPGSPYEQYF
>TRBJ1-1|TRBV19
CASSLKTGEFRTEAFF
>TRBJ2-1|TRBV11-3
CASSLSGQGTEQFF
>TRBJ1-2|TRBV9
CASSAGQGEGYTF
>TRBJ1-6|TRBV7-9
CASSLSPTGVNSPLHF
>TRBJ1-2|TRBV6-2/TRBV6-3
CASSYLAVAGYTF
>TRBJ2-5|TRBV30
CAWGLAGTAETQYF
>TRBJ2-2|TRBV7-2
CASSLVGTGGNTGELFF
>TRBJ1-1|TRBV3-1/TRBV3-2
CASSRKDSNTEAFF
>TRBJ1-1|TRBV7-8
CASSLEGPNTEAFF
>TRBJ1-1|TRBV7-2
CASSLMGPVNTEAFF
>TRBJ2-5|TRBV2
CASSGTSGRETQYF
>TRBJ1-1|TRBV30
CAWSVGQGAVEAFF
>TRBJ1-2|TRBV7-9
CASSFLSTTVSYGYTF
>TRBJ1-1|TRBV6-2/TRBV6-3
CASSYGLGRHGAEAFF
>TRBJ2-2|TRBV5-1
CASSLEGQGMVRAGELFF
>TRBJ2-1|TRBV29-1
CSVDGRLAGGGEQFF
>TRBJ1-1|TRBV7-6
CASSLAEGGNTEAFF
>TRBJ2-7|TRBV12-5
CASGFPRGEQYF
>TRBJ2-3|TRBV2
CASLQLAGGRDTQYF
>TRBJ2-2|TRBV6-1
CASSEKMGQMRTGELFF
>TRBJ1-2|TRBV10-3
CAIRPSTGTGAFGAGYTF
>TRBJ2-7|TRBV5-1
CASSPPRQGPYEQYF
>TRBJ2-3|TRBV27
CASSLSNRGATDTQYF
>TRBJ2-5|TRBV24-1
CATGLGAQETQYF
>TRBJ1-1|TRBV24-1
CATSDRGQGKTFF
>TRBJ2-3|TRBV18
CASSPIRGTDTQYF
>TRBJ2-2|TRBV12-3/TRBV12-4
CASSLLNTGELFF
>TRBJ2-7|TRBV10-3
CAIRGGTGGHEQYF
>TRBJ1-1|TRBV7-2
CASSSRVWEGTEAFF
>TRBJ1-1|TRBV15
CATSRDPPRDRGSNTEAFF
>TRBJ2-2|TRBV5-4
CASSFQGADTGELFF
>TRBJ1-5|TRBV4-2
CASSQVGRGSNQPQHF
>TRBJ2-7|TRBV30
CAWSIEAPGTRRF
>TRBJ1-6|TRBV30
CAWSQDRGFNSPLHF
>TRBJ1-2|TRBV27
CASSLDGFSGYTF
>TRBJ1-2|TRBV25-1
CASSEYRGNYGYTF
>TRBJ2-7|TRBV6-1
CASSERDRDQYF
>TRBJ1-4|TRBV5-1
CASSPGLLSWREKLFF
>TRBJ2-7|TRBV4-2
CASSQVLAYEQYF
>TRBJ1-4|TRBV7-9
CASSLLGTGIENEKLFF
>TRBJ1-1|TRBV7-6
CASSLATGMNTEAFF
>TRBJ2-2|TRBV18
CASSPRLADLTGELFF
>TRBJ2-7|TRBV7-9
CASSLHNGGPYSYEQYF
>TRBJ2-3|TRBV7-3
CASSLAGGPVDTQYF
>TRBJ1-4|TRBV11-3
CASSPDSPIEKLFF
>TRBJ2-7|TRBV5-1
CASSLAPGWEQYF
>TRBJ2-7|TRBV6-6
CASTPQVDSRFEQYF
>TRBJ2-5|TRBV27
CASSSTRTGGVETQYF
>TRBJ1-1|TRBV5-1
CASSPDSLNTEAFF